This TCR beta chain was obtained from a study of blood T cell repertoires in COVID-19. Germline V gene data show CDR1 as SEHNR and CDR2 as FQNEAQ (reference sequence). The CDR3 spans 14 residues. Trimming left V 1 base short and J 2 bases short, with 9 bases between. This clone appeared a few times. Original methodology: Counts of nucleated cells, estimated from reference gene primer amplification, were obtained. Assay used: immunoSEQ multiplex PCR; TCRdb lists only in-frame clones, some missing. From that table come the V and J calls and clone size; the DNA was used to work out D and trimming. Of 70,000 to 95,000 clones listed, 92% were seen once; the top ten hold 6.3%.

The TCR originated in a woman aged 60-70 years with active COVID-19. The chain joins TRBV7-9 to TRBJ2-7; perhaps TRBD1 as D (5 bases). Sample: peripheral blood. The CDR3 sequence is CASSLVARAYEQYF. Written as DNA, the CDR3 is TGTGCCAGCAGCTTAGTTGCCAGGGCCTACGAGCAGTACTTC.